Listed below are T cell receptor beta chains from one sample, sequenced in a study of memory CD4+ T cells and cytomegalovirus serostatus. TCRdb's copy holds only in-frame clones and misses some; the assay was immunoSEQ multiplex PCR. Here the sample spans about 54,000 clones, about three quarters being singletons. The sample taken for sequencing was memory CD4+ T cells from blood. The receptors were sampled from an adult in good health and CMV-seropositive. Both conserved end residues are part of each CDR3. Each record gives: clone size, D gene, V gene, J gene, CDR3 protein, CDR3 DNA. D genes are given only for firm matches. Clone size is stated in some rows and not others, as once, few, many or a class when expanded.

clone size: .; D gene: TRBD1; V gene: TRBV7-2; J gene: TRBJ1-2; CDR3 protein: CASSLAFGTEGGYTF; CDR3 DNA: TGTGCCAGCAGCTTAGCTTTCGGGACAGAGGGTGGCTACACCTTC
clone size: .; D gene: .; V gene: TRBV5-1; J gene: TRBJ2-3; CDR3 protein: CASTTERDTQYF; CDR3 DNA: TGCGCCAGCACGACGGAACGGGATACGCAGTATTTT
clone size: .; D gene: .; V gene: TRBV6-6; J gene: TRBJ2-2; CDR3 protein: CASSYSGGAGELFF; CDR3 DNA: TGTGCCAGCAGTTACTCTGGAGGGGCCGGGGAGCTGTTTTTT
clone size: .; D gene: TRBD1; V gene: TRBV5-6; J gene: TRBJ1-4; CDR3 protein: CASSLPGDRASGKLFF; CDR3 DNA: TGTGCCAGCAGCTTACCAGGGGACAGGGCGAGTGGAAAACTGTTTTTT
clone size: .; D gene: .; V gene: TRBV7-9; J gene: TRBJ2-1; CDR3 protein: CASSLQRAYNEQFF; CDR3 DNA: TGTGCCAGCAGCTTACAGCGGGCCTACAATGAGCAGTTCTTC
clone size: .; D gene: .; V gene: TRBV11-1; J gene: TRBJ2-7; CDR3 protein: CASSLTSDMTNKQYF; CDR3 DNA: TGTGCCAGCAGCTTAACGTCGGACATGACCAATAAGCAGTACTTC
clone size: .; D gene: TRBD1; V gene: TRBV5-4; J gene: TRBJ2-7; CDR3 protein: CASSWKTGTGDDEQYF; CDR3 DNA: TGTGCCAGCAGCTGGAAAACCGGGACAGGGGACGACGAGCAGTACTTC
clone size: .; D gene: .; V gene: TRBV9; J gene: TRBJ1-2; CDR3 protein: CASSVGSAAWGYTF; CDR3 DNA: TGTGCCAGCAGCGTAGGGTCGGCAGCCTGGGGCTACACCTTC
clone size: .; D gene: .; V gene: TRBV19; J gene: TRBJ1-5; CDR3 protein: CASSIQGSGPQHF; CDR3 DNA: TGTGCCAGTAGTATACAGGGGTCGGGGCCCCAGCATTTT
clone size: once; D gene: TRBD2; V gene: TRBV11-3; J gene: TRBJ2-1; CDR3 protein: CASSPGGYEQFF; CDR3 DNA: TGTGCCAGCAGCCCCGGGGGGTATGAGCAGTTCTTC
clone size: .; D gene: .; V gene: TRBV7-8; J gene: TRBJ2-7; CDR3 protein: CASTFRGTYEQYF; CDR3 DNA: TGTGCCAGCACCTTCAGGGGCACCTACGAGCAGTACTTC
clone size: once; D gene: .; V gene: TRBV5-4; J gene: TRBJ1-2; CDR3 protein: CASSLNRDGSGGYTF; CDR3 DNA: TGTGCCAGCAGCTTAAACAGGGACGGCTCGGGCGGCTACACCTTC
clone size: .; D gene: .; V gene: TRBV11-3; J gene: TRBJ2-5; CDR3 protein: CASSLDETQYF; CDR3 DNA: TGTGCCAGCAGCTTAGATGAGACCCAGTACTTC
clone size: .; D gene: .; V gene: TRBV6-6; J gene: TRBJ2-3; CDR3 protein: CASMRSTDTQYF; CDR3 DNA: TGTGCCAGCATGCGGAGCACAGATACGCAGTATTTT
clone size: few; D gene: .; V gene: TRBV14; J gene: TRBJ1-5; CDR3 protein: CASSHWSLSNQPQHF; CDR3 DNA: TGTGCCAGCAGCCATTGGAGTTTAAGCAATCAGCCCCAGCATTTT
clone size: .; D gene: .; V gene: TRBV25-1; J gene: TRBJ2-3; CDR3 protein: CASSEGLGRGTYTDTQYF; CDR3 DNA: TGTGCCAGCAGTGAAGGTCTGGGACGAGGGACCTACACAGATACGCAGTATTTT
clone size: .; D gene: .; V gene: TRBV7-2; J gene: TRBJ1-2; CDR3 protein: CASSFKWGRDYGYTF; CDR3 DNA: TGTGCCAGCAGCTTTAAGTGGGGGCGCGACTATGGCTACACCTTC
clone size: .; D gene: TRBD1; V gene: TRBV6-6; J gene: TRBJ2-1; CDR3 protein: CASSYGQGAGNEQFF; CDR3 DNA: TGTGCCAGCAGTTACGGACAGGGGGCTGGCAATGAGCAGTTCTTC
clone size: .; D gene: TRBD1; V gene: TRBV6-1; J gene: TRBJ1-2; CDR3 protein: CASSEAPGGNYGYTF; CDR3 DNA: TGTGCCAGCAGTGAAGCCCCAGGGGGGAACTATGGCTACACCTTC
clone size: .; D gene: .; V gene: TRBV2; J gene: TRBJ2-5; CDR3 protein: CATKETGPQETQYF; CDR3 DNA: TGTGCCACCAAAGAGACTGGGCCGCAAGAGACCCAGTACTTC
clone size: .; D gene: .; V gene: TRBV19; J gene: TRBJ2-1; CDR3 protein: CASQAVLSLNEQFF; CDR3 DNA: TGTGCCAGTCAGGCCGTCCTAAGTCTCAATGAGCAGTTCTTC
clone size: .; D gene: .; V gene: TRBV6-1; J gene: TRBJ1-2; CDR3 protein: CASSDGGQPYGYTF; CDR3 DNA: TGTGCCAGCAGTGACGGAGGCCAACCCTATGGCTACACCTTC
clone size: .; D gene: .; V gene: TRBV30; J gene: TRBJ2-3; CDR3 protein: CAWSPESQGTQYF; CDR3 DNA: TGTGCCTGGTCGCCAGAAAGTCAGGGTACGCAGTATTTT
clone size: .; D gene: .; V gene: TRBV11-1; J gene: TRBJ2-2; CDR3 protein: CASSLGSNTGELFF; CDR3 DNA: TGTGCCAGCAGCCTCGGGTCTAACACCGGGGAGCTGTTTTTT
clone size: few; D gene: .; V gene: TRBV7-6; J gene: TRBJ2-6; CDR3 protein: CASVSLAGANVLTF; CDR3 DNA: TGTGCCAGCGTGTCCCTGGCGGGGGCCAACGTCCTGACTTTC
clone size: .; D gene: .; V gene: TRBV5-4; J gene: TRBJ2-7; CDR3 protein: CATLKSPYSYEQYF; CDR3 DNA: TGTGCCACCTTAAAAAGTCCGTACTCCTACGAGCAGTACTTC
clone size: .; D gene: TRBD1; V gene: TRBV19; J gene: TRBJ2-3; CDR3 protein: CASSLGQGITDTQYF; CDR3 DNA: TGTGCCAGTAGTCTAGGACAGGGGATAACAGATACGCAGTATTTT
clone size: .; D gene: .; V gene: TRBV7-9; J gene: TRBJ2-5; CDR3 protein: CASSFKQGGSQETQYF; CDR3 DNA: TGTGCCAGCAGCTTTAAACAGGGGGGGTCCCAAGAGACCCAGTACTTC
clone size: .; D gene: .; V gene: TRBV6-1; J gene: TRBJ1-2; CDR3 protein: CASRPPAAYGYTF; CDR3 DNA: TGTGCCAGCCGGCCCCCGGCCGCTTATGGCTACACCTTC
clone size: .; D gene: .; V gene: TRBV10-3; J gene: TRBJ2-7; CDR3 protein: CAISEPGGGTNSYEQYF; CDR3 DNA: TGTGCCATCAGTGAGCCCGGTGGAGGGACCAACTCCTACGAGCAGTACTTC
clone size: .; D gene: .; V gene: TRBV28; J gene: TRBJ2-1; CDR3 protein: CASSSSQFRRFF; CDR3 DNA: TGTGCCAGCAGTTCTAGCCAATTCCGGCGGTTCTTC
clone size: .; D gene: .; V gene: TRBV25-1; J gene: TRBJ1-2; CDR3 protein: CASSRLGEKVGYTF; CDR3 DNA: TGTGCCAGCAGCCGTTTGGGTGAAAAAGTCGGCTACACCTTC
clone size: .; D gene: TRBD1; V gene: TRBV5-6; J gene: TRBJ2-1; CDR3 protein: CASSVYRGSFRNEQFF; CDR3 DNA: TGTGCCAGCAGCGTCTACAGGGGCTCGTTTCGCAATGAGCAGTTCTTC
clone size: .; D gene: .; V gene: TRBV7-2; J gene: TRBJ2-5; CDR3 protein: CACEAQTQETQYF; CDR3 DNA: TGTGCCTGCGAAGCACAGACCCAAGAGACCCAGTACTTC
clone size: .; D gene: .; V gene: TRBV28; J gene: TRBJ1-2; CDR3 protein: CASYYYGYTF; CDR3 DNA: TGTGCCAGCTATTACTATGGCTACACCTTC
clone size: .; D gene: TRBD2; V gene: TRBV7-3; J gene: TRBJ2-7; CDR3 protein: CASSLKLADSSYEQYF; CDR3 DNA: TGTGCCAGCAGCTTAAAACTAGCGGATTCCTCCTACGAGCAGTACTTC
clone size: .; D gene: .; V gene: TRBV9; J gene: TRBJ1-5; CDR3 protein: CASSQGLLSNQPQHF; CDR3 DNA: TGTGCCAGCAGCCAGGGACTACTCAGCAATCAGCCCCAGCATTTT
clone size: .; D gene: .; V gene: TRBV29-1; J gene: TRBJ2-7; CDR3 protein: CSVVDGTYEQYF; CDR3 DNA: TGCAGCGTTGTGGATGGGACCTACGAGCAGTACTTC
clone size: once; D gene: TRBD1; V gene: TRBV30; J gene: TRBJ2-2; CDR3 protein: CAWRGTGGGELFF; CDR3 DNA: TGTGCCTGGAGAGGGACAGGGGGCGGGGAGCTGTTTTTT